This T cell receptor (beta chain) was recorded in a study of blood T cell repertoires in COVID-19 (dated by TCRdb to the early 2020s). Describing the broader study: Samples covering the acute and convalescent phases of COVID-19 were provided by collaborators in the United States, Italy and Spain. The repertoires were released in a freely available public database meant as a resource for research on the immune response to SARS-CoV-2. Sample metadata almost always included a de-identified subject ID, COVID-19 status, age in years and sex. Where available, HLA class I and class II types were taken from metadata supplied by the sample provider and were not determined by assay-based typing. The prospective study material was composed of cDNA or gDNA derived from T cells, B-cell-depleted T cells, or PBMCs. Subjects who had been exposed to COVID-19, were actively infected with it, or had recovered from it provided the deeply sampled blood TCRbeta repertoires that made up the dataset. The samples were drawn from two sources: the first 160 participants of the ongoing ImmuneRACE study, and about 1,300 subjects contributed by 6 global collaborators. Beyond this particular receptor, the publication reports: Clinical and demographic metadata were provided uncurated, with the amount varying by source and participant.

Taken from cysteine to phenylalanine, the CDR3 has 14 residues. The entry retains the CDR3 DNA only, 42 bases that are in frame from base 1. Sequences LGHNA (CDR1) and YSLEER (CDR2) are obtained from the germline V gene. V trim: 0 bases; J trim: 6 bases; unmatched bases: 4. TCRbeta CDR3 regions were amplified from genomic DNA using the immunoSEQ Assay, a bias-controlled multiplex PCR. Concerning the study's data processing: The number of nucleated cells in each sample was estimated by amplification of reference gene primers within the assay. To quantify the absolute abundance of each unique TCRbeta CDR3 rearrangement, sequence reads were collapsed and filtered. For each sample, productive Simpson clonality was calculated as the square root of Simpson's diversity index across productive rearrangements. TCRdb holds this immuneACCESS table with in-frame rearrangements only. Some clones are missing; in checked studies, unresolved V genes explain under half, and the rest has no known cause. V and J calls and clone size are those listed in that table; D and trimming were worked out from the DNA. A total of about 77,000 clones appear in this sample, 75% to 85% of them only once. Less than 6% of the sample goes to the ten largest clones.

Of note for this clone: The antigen it binds to is not known. No much larger clone is present one base from it, and per-base qualities are unavailable.

Each collaborating institution followed its own protocols to collect whole blood in K2EDTA tubes. For TCRbeta analysis, collaborator samples were shipped as frozen whole blood, as isolated PBMCs, or as DNA extracted from either sample type. Sequenced input: peripheral blood. This sequence was found in a woman aged 70-85 years with acute or convalescent COVID-19. The chain couples TRBV4-3 to TRBJ1-2, with TRBD1 identical over 7 junction bases. The CDR3 has the sequence CASSQEGQHDGYTF. The sequenced DNA: TGCGCCAGCAGCCAAGAGGGACAGCACGATGGCTACACCTTC.